This T cell receptor (beta chain) was documented in a study of post-analysis software for immune sequencing data (dated by TCRdb to the mid-2010s). Some background on the complete study: Recorded disease courses included relapsing-remitting, secondary progressive and progressive-relapsing multiple sclerosis, with some patients lacking subtype annotation. The multiple sclerosis patient repertoires were compared with approximately 11 previously published healthy control repertoires from donors aged about 6 to 26 years. A subset of samples was prepared in parallel using single-end sample barcoding, then pooled and co-amplified after Illumina adapter ligation. Study-level results and caveats: A few TRBV segments, including TRBV5-6, TRBV5-1 and TRBV20-1, were significantly more frequent in patients than controls. Direct clustering with F measure revealed strong co-clustering of samples prepared in the same batch, which led to a batch-effect correction. Multiple sclerosis patients had significantly lower normalized Chao1 diversity than controls, a result that suggests substantial peripheral T-cell clonal expansion. The multiple sclerosis patient group was slightly younger than the control group.

The CDR3 sequence holds 18 residues, the cysteine and phenylalanine included. Only the CDR3 region is kept as DNA, spanning 54 bases read in frame from base 1. Based on the germline V gene, the CDR1 and CDR2 sequences are KGHSH and LQKENI. To demonstrate the VDJtools post-analysis software, the study profiled TCR beta repertoires from the peripheral blood of 13 young patients with multiple sclerosis. The multiple sclerosis patients were children and adolescents between roughly 6 and 16 years of age. The library was made by PCR. Sequenced using an Illumina HiSeq 2500. Unique molecular identifiers were incorporated into TCR beta cDNA libraries to reduce PCR and sequencing biases. Some 500,000 cDNA molecules were obtained for every 1 to 10 million input T cells, so each molecule roughly corresponded to one T cell. The patient libraries were prepared and sequenced with the same protocol used for the earlier healthy control dataset. Within a given batch, samples were prepared together, multiplexed and sequenced on the same HiSeq lane. Turning to the authors' computational methods: Raw barcoded reads were processed with MIGEC, and single-read molecular identifier groups were discarded before consensus assembly and CDR3 extraction. VDJtools was used for post-analysis of the clonotype tables, with diversity normalized by down-sampling every dataset to the smallest sample size. In repertoire overlap clustering, CDR3 amino acid sequences, but not nucleotide sequences, were matched to correct batch-related cross-sample contamination. The public reads were reprocessed in TCRdb via fastp at Q25 and MiXCR, keeping in-frame beta chains. Rows with one shared CDR3 protein collapse into an entry with the most common genes and DNA. The V and J calls and clone size come from TCRdb's table, not from the authors' own analysis. The sample contains some 260,000 distinct CDR3 sequences, just over 35% of them found a single time. Clones ranked in the top ten supply 4% to 5.5% of the sample.

This clonotype was detected only a few times. The antigen this receptor binds is unknown. A read error may account for a junction end that differs from germline. The sample consisted of blood. The sequence joins TRBV18 to TRBJ2-5; 7 bases in the junction line up with TRBD2. The TCR originated in a girl under 18 with multiple sclerosis. The CDR3 region reads CASSQTAQASGVQETRYF. The bases read TGTGCCAGCTCACAAACGGCGCAGGCTAGCGGAGTTCAAGAGACCCGGTACTTC.